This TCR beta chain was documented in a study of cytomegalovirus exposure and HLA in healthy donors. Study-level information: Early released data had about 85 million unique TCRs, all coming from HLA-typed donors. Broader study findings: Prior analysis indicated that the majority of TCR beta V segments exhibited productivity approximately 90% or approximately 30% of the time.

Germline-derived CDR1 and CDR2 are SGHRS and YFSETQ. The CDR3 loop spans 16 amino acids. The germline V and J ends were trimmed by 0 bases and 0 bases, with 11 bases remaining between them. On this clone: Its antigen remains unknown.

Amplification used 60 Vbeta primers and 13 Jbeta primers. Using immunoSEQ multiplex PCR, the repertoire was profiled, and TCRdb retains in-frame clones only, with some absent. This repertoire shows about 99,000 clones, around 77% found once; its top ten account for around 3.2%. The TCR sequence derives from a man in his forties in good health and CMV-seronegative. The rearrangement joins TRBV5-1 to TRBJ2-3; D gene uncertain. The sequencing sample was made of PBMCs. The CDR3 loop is CASSLVAHLSTDTQYF. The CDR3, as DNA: TGCGCCAGCAGCTTGGTGGCACATCTTAGCACAGATACGCAGTATTTT.